This T cell receptor beta chain was retrieved from a study of blood T cell repertoires in COVID-19. Across the study: Sites in the United States, Italy and Spain provided acute and convalescent COVID-19 samples.

Authors' methods: Amplification from reference gene primers served as the basis for estimated nucleated cell counts. The repertoire was sequenced with immunoSEQ multiplex PCR; TCRdb's copy has only in-frame clones and lacks some. From that table come the V and J calls and clone size; the DNA was used to work out D and trimming. This table holds over 350,000 clones, about 85% found once. Enrollees, about 18 to 95 years old, lived in 20 to 25 US areas. Participants' reported clinical history set cohort assignment. V was clipped by 4 bases and J by 0 bases, with 8 bases between them. The CDR3 covers 14 residues. Germline V CDR1 and CDR2: SGHKS, YYEKEE (reference sequence).

The source material was PBMCs or T cells enriched from blood (not recorded which). The genes are TRBV5-5 and TRBJ2-1; D gene ambiguous. The clonotype originates from a young woman with acute COVID-19. The CDR3 nucleotides are TGTGCCAGCAGCCTTTGGAGCTCCTACAATGAGCAGTTCTTC. This encodes CASSLWSSYNEQFF.